One sample yielded the 26 T cell receptor beta chains listed below, sequenced in a study of technical replicates of blood from several donors. Only in-frame clones appear in the TCRdb table, and some are missing; sequencing was by immunoSEQ multiplex PCR. Among approximately 81,000 clones listed, roughly 95% were seen once. The material sequenced was T cells isolated from PBMCs. The receptors were sampled from a human donor in good health.

The rearrangement links TRBV5-5 to TRBJ1-2; 11 bases agree with TRBD1. The J segment lost 6 bases and the V segment lost 4 bases, leaving 8 bases of the junction unmatched. The CDR3 has 15 residues. Germline CDR1 and CDR2: SGHKS and YYEKEE (reference sequence). The CDR3 spells CASSTEGQGADGYTF. For the CDR3, the DNA is TGTGCCAGCAGCACAGAAGGACAGGGGGCGGATGGCTACACCTTC.

This chain uses TRBV5-1 with TRBJ1-3, with 7 bases that match TRBD1. The junction had 8 bases not matched to a gene; V was cut back by 7 bases and J by 1 base. CDR3 length: 15 amino acids. Per germline, CDR1 SGHRS and CDR2 YFSETQ. The CDR3 protein is CASRSTGISGNTIYF. The CDR3, as DNA: TGCGCCAGCCGTTCGACAGGGATATCTGGAAACACCATATATTTT.

The rearrangement uses TRBV6-5 and TRBJ1-2; TRBD1 matches 9 bases. The ends lost 4 bases at V and 4 bases at J; junction bases unmatched: 7. The CDR3 contains 15 residues. Germline V gene data show CDR1 as MNHEY and CDR2 as SVGAGI. The CDR3 bases are TGTGCCAGCAGTTTAACCGGACAGGGGTTCTATGGCTACACCTTC. Its protein is CASSLTGQGFYGYTF.

J is TRBJ2-7 and V is TRBV10-3, with 14 nucleotides matching TRBD2. The CDR3 length is 15 residues. Germline CDR1 ENHRY, CDR2 SYGVKD. V dropped 0 bases and J dropped 7; count of bases not matched to a gene: 2. In DNA form, the CDR3 reads TGTGCCATCAGTGAGTCGGGACTAGCGGGAGAGGAGCAGTACTTC. Its protein is CAISESGLAGEEQYF.

The chain joins TRBV6-1 to TRBJ1-1; possible D gene TRBD1, 5 bases. Between the trimmed V and J ends, which lost 8 bases and 1 base, there was a span of 11 bases. Germline assignment: CDR1 MNHNS and CDR2 SASEGT. This CDR3 comprises 13 residues. The CDR3 DNA sequence: TGTGCCAGCCCAATCGACAGGAACACTGAAGCTTTCTTT. Translating gives CASPIDRNTEAFF.

This chain uses TRBV11-2 with TRBJ2-7; unclear D gene. There are 13 residues in the CDR3. Germline lookup yields CDR1 SGHAT and CDR2 FQNNGV. The germline V and J ends were trimmed by 0 bases and 5 bases, with 8 bases remaining between them. This CDR3 is CASSLELLNEQYF. The CDR3, as DNA: TGTGCCAGCAGCTTAGAACTTTTAAACGAGCAGTACTTC.

J is TRBJ2-1 and V is TRBV9, with D tentatively TRBD2 (5 bases). Germline V gene lookup returns CDR1 SGDLS and CDR2 YYNGEE. The CDR3 contains 15 residues. Trimming took 0 bases from V and 2 from J, leaving 9 bases between them. CDR3 loop: CASSVVSGTYNEQFF. The CDR3 DNA sequence: TGTGCCAGCAGCGTAGTCTCCGGGACCTACAATGAGCAGTTCTTC.

The V gene is TRBV2, the J gene TRBJ2-7, with D maybe TRBD1 (6 bases). CDR3 length: 13 amino acids. The V gene's germline CDR1 is SNHLY and CDR2 FYNNEI. V lost 3 bases and J lost 5, with 11 bases in between. DNA of the CDR3: TGTGCCAGCAGTGACAGGGGCATGGACGAGCAGTACTTC. Protein product: CASSDRGMDEQYF.

This clone was recorded only once. The chain uses TRBV28 and TRBJ2-5; D is perhaps TRBD1 (5 bases). CDR3 size: 12 residues. Trimming took off 4 bases at V and 4 bases at J, with 7 bases between the two ends. Germline V gives CDR1 MDHEN, CDR2 SYDVKM. CDR3 in DNA: TGTGCCAGCAGTTGGGGCGGAGAGACCCAGTACTTC. Protein product: CASSWGGETQYF.

J is TRBJ1-4 and V is TRBV6-1; 10 nucleotides match TRBD1. CDR3 length equals 14 residues. V shed 4 bases and J 8 bases; nucleotides not matched to a gene: 4. Germline CDR1 is MNHNS and CDR2 is SASEGT. The CDR3, as DNA: TGTGCCAGCAGTGCCGGGACAGGGGTCGAAAAACTGTTTTTT. Translating it yields CASSAGTGVEKLFF.

J is TRBJ2-7 and V is TRBV7-9; no reliable D call. V lost 5 bases and J 3 bases, leaving 17 bases between the germline ends. CDR1 is SEHNR, CDR2 FQNEAQ, per germline (reference sequence). The CDR3 has 15 residues. The DNA for the CDR3 is TGTGCCAGCAGCCTGTCCGCGAATACCTTCTACGAGCAGTACTTC. It is translated as CASSLSANTFYEQYF.

The chain is built from TRBV11-3 and TRBJ1-2; TRBD1 might be the D (5 bases). This CDR3 has 16 amino acids. V was shortened by 1 base and J by 6 bases, with 18 bases between the two germline ends. Germline CDR1 and CDR2: SGHNT and YENEEA. This CDR3 is CASSLGGGHFGNGYTF. The CDR3 nucleotides are TGTGCCAGCAGCTTAGGGGGCGGTCATTTTGGAAATGGCTACACCTTC.

The chain employs TRBV27 and TRBJ1-2, with a tentative D call TRBD1 (6 bases). The CDR3 has 13 amino acids. Germline-derived CDR1 and CDR2 are MNHEY and SMNVEV (reference sequence). Trimming removed 3 bases from V and 7 bases from J, with 12 bases in between. For the CDR3, the DNA is TGTGCCAGCAGTTTCCATGGGGGGGCTGGCTACACCTTC. Residues: CASSFHGGAGYTF.

As to this clone: One end of the junction fails to match germline, which may point to a read error. CDR3 region: CASSLAGGNLREQYF. CDR3 nucleotide sequence: TGTGCCAGCAGCCTAGCGGGAGGTAATCTCCGCGAGCAGTACTTC. This chain connects TRBV7-9 to TRBJ2-7; TRBD2 matches 11 bases. Germline CDR1 reads SEHNR; CDR2 reads FQNEAQ (reference sequence). The CDR3 is 15 residues long.

The chain couples TRBV4-3 to TRBJ2-1, with 7 nucleotides matching TRBD1. V lost 0 bases and J lost 4; bases outside the gene matches: 3. The length of the CDR3 is 15 residues. Germline V gene lookup returns CDR1 LGHNA and CDR2 YSLEER. The CDR3 sequence is CASSQEGRGYNEQFF. Written as DNA, the CDR3 is TGCGCCAGCAGCCAAGAGGGCAGGGGGTACAATGAGCAGTTCTTC.

V gene TRBV6-5 combines with J gene TRBJ2-2; no clear D gene. The germline V and J ends were trimmed by 4 bases and 4 bases, with 10 bases remaining between them. Looked up from germline, CDR1 is MNHEY and CDR2 is SVGAGI. CDR3 size: 14 residues. The CDR3 here is CASSFAPGTGELFF. The DNA of the CDR3 is TGTGCCAGCAGTTTCGCCCCGGGCACCGGGGAGCTGTTTTTT.

The gene calls are TRBV7-2 and TRBJ2-2, with D perhaps TRBD2 (5 bases). The CDR3 has 13 amino acids. Germline V lookup: CDR1 SGHTA, CDR2 FQGNSA. The ends were cut back, 6 bases at V and 6 bases at J, with 11 bases in the middle. CDR3 DNA: TGTGCCAGCAGAGGGTCCGGGGCCGGGGAGCTGTTTTTT. It translates to CASRGSGAGELFF.

The CDR3 coding sequence is TGCAGCGTTGGAGGCTTCAATGAGCAGTTCTTC. Protein product: CSVGGFNEQFF. This sequence joins TRBV29-1 and TRBJ2-1; D is uncertain. V lost 4 bases and J lost 6, with 7 bases in between. The length of the CDR3 is 11 residues. Germline V gene sequence: CDR1 SQVTM, CDR2 ANQGSEA.

This clone was observed once. V is TRBV5-1 and J is TRBJ1-1; D gene ambiguous. V was cut by 0 bases and J by 2 bases, with 8 bases left in between. CDR3 length: 14 amino acids. Germline lookup yields CDR1 SGHRS and CDR2 YFSETQ. CDR3 in amino acids: CASSLAAANTEAFF. CDR3 bases: TGCGCCAGCAGCTTGGCCGCGGCAAACACTGAAGCTTTCTTT.

This chain joins TRBV6-5 and TRBJ2-7; possible D gene TRBD1, 7 bases. Germline lookup yields CDR1 MNHEY and CDR2 SVGAGI. V dropped 8 bases and J dropped 2 bases, with 13 bases sitting between them. This CDR3 spans 13 amino acids. CDR3 sequence reads: CASAAGGPYEQYF. The DNA of the CDR3 is TGTGCCAGCGCGGCAGGGGGGCCCTACGAGCAGTACTTC.

This chain connects TRBV2 to TRBJ2-3; 8 bases agree with TRBD1. V was pared by 7 bases and J by 1 base, with 7 bases of the junction left unmatched. From germline, CDR1 is SNHLY and CDR2 FYNNEI. The CDR3 has 15 amino acids. The CDR3 protein is CASNRDRQGTDTQYF. CDR3 nucleotides: TGTGCCAGCAATAGGGACAGGCAGGGCACAGATACGCAGTATTTT.

The chain recombines TRBV5-6 with TRBJ2-3; TRBD2 matches 9 bases. J was trimmed by 0 bases and V by 4 bases; bases with no gene match: 15. The CDR3 runs to 19 residues. The germline V gene encodes CDR1 SGHDT and CDR2 YYEEEE. The CDR3 sequence: CASSLGTSYHRASTDTQYF. In DNA, the CDR3 is TGTGCCAGCAGCCTCGGGACTAGCTACCACCGAGCCAGCACAGATACGCAGTATTTT.

The rearrangement links TRBV30 to TRBJ1-2, with 9 bases matching TRBD1. Germline loops: CDR1 GTSNPN, CDR2 SVGIG (reference sequence). CDR3 length: 12 residues. The CDR3 is CATHGTGSGYTF. In nucleotides, the CDR3 is TGTGCTACTCATGGGACAGGGAGCGGCTACACCTTC.

The gene calls are TRBV30 and TRBJ2-7; D is ambiguous. This CDR3 spans 11 amino acids. CDR1 is GTSNPN and CDR2 is SVGIG in the germline V gene (reference sequence). With 0 bases removed from V and 3 bases from J, the gap between germline ends came to 3 bases. The CDR3 loop is CAWSVSYEQYF. The CDR3 DNA is TGTGCCTGGAGTGTGAGCTACGAGCAGTACTTC.

This chain uses TRBV19 with TRBJ2-2; D not certain. Germline CDR1 LNHDA, CDR2 SQIVND (reference sequence). This CDR3 has 14 residues. Trimming took off 5 bases at V and 5 bases at J, with 12 bases between the two ends. CDR3 region: CASSVKSSTGELFF. In DNA form, the CDR3 reads TGTGCCAGTAGTGTAAAATCTAGTACCGGGGAGCTGTTTTTT.

This chain connects TRBV27 to TRBJ2-1; 9 nucleotides match TRBD1. The CDR3 extends over 15 amino acids. Per germline, CDR1 MNHEY and CDR2 SMNVEV (reference sequence). V lost 4 bases, J lost 0 bases, and 1 base stayed unmatched. DNA for the CDR3: TGTGCCAGCAGTTCGACAGGGGGCTCCTACAATGAGCAGTTCTTC. It translates to CASSSTGGSYNEQFF.